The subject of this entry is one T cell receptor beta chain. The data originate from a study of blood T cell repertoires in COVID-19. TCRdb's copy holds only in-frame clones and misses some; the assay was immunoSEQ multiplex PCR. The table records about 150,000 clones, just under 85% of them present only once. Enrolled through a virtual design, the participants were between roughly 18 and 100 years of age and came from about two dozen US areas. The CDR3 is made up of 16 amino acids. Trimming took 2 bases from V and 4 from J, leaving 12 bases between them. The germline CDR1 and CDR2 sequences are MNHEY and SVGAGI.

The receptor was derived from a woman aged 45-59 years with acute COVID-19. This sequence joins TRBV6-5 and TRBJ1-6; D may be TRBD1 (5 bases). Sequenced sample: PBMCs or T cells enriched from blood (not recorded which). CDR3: CASSYTGGLYNSPLHF. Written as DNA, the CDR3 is TGTGCCAGCAGTTACACGGGGGGACTGTATAATTCACCCCTCCACTTT.